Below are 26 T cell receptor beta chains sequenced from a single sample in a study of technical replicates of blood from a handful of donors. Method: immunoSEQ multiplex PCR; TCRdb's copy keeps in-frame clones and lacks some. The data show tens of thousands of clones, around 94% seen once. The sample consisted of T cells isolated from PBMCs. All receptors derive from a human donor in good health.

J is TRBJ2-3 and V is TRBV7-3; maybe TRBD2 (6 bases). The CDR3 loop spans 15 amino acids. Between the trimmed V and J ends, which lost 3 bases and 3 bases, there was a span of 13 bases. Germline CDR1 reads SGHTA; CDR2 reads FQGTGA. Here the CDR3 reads CASSFKGAGTDTQYF. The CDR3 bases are TGTGCCAGCAGCTTTAAGGGCGCGGGGACAGATACGCAGTATTTT.

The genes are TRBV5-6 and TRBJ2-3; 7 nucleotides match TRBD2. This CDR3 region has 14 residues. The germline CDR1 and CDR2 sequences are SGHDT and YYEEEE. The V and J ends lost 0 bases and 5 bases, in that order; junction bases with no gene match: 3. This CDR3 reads CASSLGLAIDTQYF. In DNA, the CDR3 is TGTGCCAGCAGCTTGGGACTAGCCATAGATACGCAGTATTTT.

CDR3 nucleotide sequence: TGTGCCAGCAGCCATTCGACTAGCGGCCAAAGGGATACGCAGTATTTT. Its translation: CASSHSTSGQRDTQYF. This chain uses TRBV7-9 with TRBJ2-3; 9 bases match TRBD2. With 5 bases clipped from V and 6 bases from J, the junction kept 12 bases outside the gene matches. The CDR3 consists of 16 residues. Germline CDR1 is SEHNR and CDR2 is FQNEAQ (reference sequence).

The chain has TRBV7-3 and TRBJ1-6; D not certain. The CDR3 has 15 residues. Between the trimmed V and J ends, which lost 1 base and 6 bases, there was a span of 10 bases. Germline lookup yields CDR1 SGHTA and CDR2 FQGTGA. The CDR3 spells CASSLNSPPNSPLHF. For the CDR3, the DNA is TGTGCCAGCAGCTTAAATAGCCCTCCTAATTCACCCCTCCACTTT.

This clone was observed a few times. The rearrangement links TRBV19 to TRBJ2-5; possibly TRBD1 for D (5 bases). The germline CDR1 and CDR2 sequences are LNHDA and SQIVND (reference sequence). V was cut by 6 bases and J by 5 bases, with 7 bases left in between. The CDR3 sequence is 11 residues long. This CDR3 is CASSQGETQYF. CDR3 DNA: TGTGCCAGTAGCCAGGGTGAGACCCAGTACTTC.

The CDR3 coding sequence is TGTGCCAGCAGCCAAAATTACAGGGGACTCTATGGCTACACCTTC. It encodes CASSQNYRGLYGYTF. V is TRBV14 and J is TRBJ1-2, with TRBD1 identical over 7 bases. CDR3 length: 15 residues. The J segment lost 4 bases and the V segment lost 2 bases, leaving 7 bases of the junction unmatched. CDR1 is SGHDN and CDR2 is FVKESK in the germline V gene.

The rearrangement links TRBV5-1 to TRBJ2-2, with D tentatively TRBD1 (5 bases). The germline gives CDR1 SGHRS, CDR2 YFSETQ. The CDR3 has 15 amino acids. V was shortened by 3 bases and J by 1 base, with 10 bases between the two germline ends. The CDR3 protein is CASSSLTGNTGELFF. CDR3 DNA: TGCGCCAGCAGCTCCCTTACAGGGAACACCGGGGAGCTGTTTTTT.

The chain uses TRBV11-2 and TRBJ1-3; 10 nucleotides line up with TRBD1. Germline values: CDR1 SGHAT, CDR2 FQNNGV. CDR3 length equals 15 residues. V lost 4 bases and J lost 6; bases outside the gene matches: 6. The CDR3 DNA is TGTGCCAGCAGCTCGCCCGGGACAGGGGTAAACACCATATATTTT. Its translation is CASSSPGTGVNTIYF.

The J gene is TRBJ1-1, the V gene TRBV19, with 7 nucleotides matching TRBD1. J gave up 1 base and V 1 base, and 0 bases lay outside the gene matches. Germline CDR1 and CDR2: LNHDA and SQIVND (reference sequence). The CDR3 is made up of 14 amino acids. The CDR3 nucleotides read TGTGCCAGTAGTATAGGACAGGGGAACACTGAAGCTTTCTTT. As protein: CASSIGQGNTEAFF.

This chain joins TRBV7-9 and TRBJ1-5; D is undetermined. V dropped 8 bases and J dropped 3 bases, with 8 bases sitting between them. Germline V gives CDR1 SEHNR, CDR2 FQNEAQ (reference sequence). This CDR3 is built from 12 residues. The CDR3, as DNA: TGTGCCAGCTCTGCAGTCAATCAGCCCCAGCATTTT. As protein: CASSAVNQPQHF.

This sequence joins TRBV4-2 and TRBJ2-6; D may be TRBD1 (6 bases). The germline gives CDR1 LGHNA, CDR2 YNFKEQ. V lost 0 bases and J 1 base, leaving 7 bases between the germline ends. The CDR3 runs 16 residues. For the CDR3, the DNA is TGTGCCAGCAGCCAAGACACAGGGTCTGGGGCCAACGTCCTGACTTTC. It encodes CASSQDTGSGANVLTF.

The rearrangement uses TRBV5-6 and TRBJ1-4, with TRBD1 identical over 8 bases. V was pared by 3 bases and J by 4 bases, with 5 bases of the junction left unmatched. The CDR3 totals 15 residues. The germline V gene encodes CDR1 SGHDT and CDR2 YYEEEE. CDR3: CASSSIQGGNEKLFF. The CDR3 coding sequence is TGTGCCAGCAGCTCTATACAGGGGGGTAATGAAAAACTGTTTTTT.

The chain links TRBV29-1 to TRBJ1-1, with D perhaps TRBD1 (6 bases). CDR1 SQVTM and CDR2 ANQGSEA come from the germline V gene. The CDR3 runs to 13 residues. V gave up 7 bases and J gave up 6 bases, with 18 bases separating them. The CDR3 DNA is TGCAGCGCCCTTGGGGGCAGGGCCTCTGAAGCTTTCTTT. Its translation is CSALGGRASEAFF. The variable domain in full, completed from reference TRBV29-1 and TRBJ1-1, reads SAVISQKPSRDICQRGTSLTIQCQVDSQVTMMFWYRQQPGQSLTLIATANQGSEATYESGFVIDKFPISRPNLTFSTLTVSNMSPEDSSIYLCSALGGRASEAFFGQGTRLTVV.

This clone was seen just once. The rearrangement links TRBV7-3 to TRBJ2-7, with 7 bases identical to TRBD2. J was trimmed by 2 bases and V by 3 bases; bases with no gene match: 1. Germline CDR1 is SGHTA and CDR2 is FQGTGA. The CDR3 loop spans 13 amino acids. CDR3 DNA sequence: TGTGCCAGCAGCTTGCGGGAGACCTACGAGCAGTACTTC. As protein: CASSLRETYEQYF.

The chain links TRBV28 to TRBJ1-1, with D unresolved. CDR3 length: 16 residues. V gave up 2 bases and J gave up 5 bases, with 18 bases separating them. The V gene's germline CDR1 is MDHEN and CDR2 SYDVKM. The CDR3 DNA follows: TGTGCCAGCAGTTTACCTCCTCCCACCCGGGGAACTGAAGCTTTCTTT. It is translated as CASSLPPPTRGTEAFF.

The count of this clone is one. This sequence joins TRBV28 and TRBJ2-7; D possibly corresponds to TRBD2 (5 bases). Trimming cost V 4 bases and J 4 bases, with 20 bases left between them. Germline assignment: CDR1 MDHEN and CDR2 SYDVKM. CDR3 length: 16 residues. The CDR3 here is CASSSPDGVEKYEQYF. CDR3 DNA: TGTGCCAGCAGTTCCCCGGACGGGGTCGAAAAATACGAGCAGTACTTC.

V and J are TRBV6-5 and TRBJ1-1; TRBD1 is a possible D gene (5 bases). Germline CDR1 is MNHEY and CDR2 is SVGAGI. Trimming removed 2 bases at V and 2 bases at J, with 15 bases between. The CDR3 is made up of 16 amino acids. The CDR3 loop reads CASSYRVAGKNTEAFF. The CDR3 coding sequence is TGTGCCAGCAGTTACAGAGTAGCAGGGAAAAACACTGAAGCTTTCTTT.

CDR3 in amino acids: CASSIGTKAYGYTF. Written as DNA, the CDR3 is TGTGCCAGTAGTATTGGAACTAAGGCTTATGGCTACACCTTC. The rearrangement links TRBV19 to TRBJ1-2, with D unresolved. This CDR3 contains 14 residues. V lost 3 bases and J lost 5, with 13 bases in between. Germline values: CDR1 LNHDA, CDR2 SQIVND (reference sequence).

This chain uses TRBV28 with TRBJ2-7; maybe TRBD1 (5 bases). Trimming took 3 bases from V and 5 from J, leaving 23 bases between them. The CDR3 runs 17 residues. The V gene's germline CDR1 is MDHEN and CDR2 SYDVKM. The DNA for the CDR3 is TGTGCCAGCAGTTTTCCTTCAACCGGAGACCCAGGGAACGAGCAGTACTTC. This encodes CASSFPSTGDPGNEQYF.

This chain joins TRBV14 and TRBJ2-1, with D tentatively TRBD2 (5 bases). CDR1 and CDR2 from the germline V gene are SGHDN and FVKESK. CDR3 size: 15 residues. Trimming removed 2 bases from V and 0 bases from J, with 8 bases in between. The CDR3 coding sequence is TGTGCCAGCAGCCAAAGAGGGATCTCCTACAATGAGCAGTTCTTC. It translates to CASSQRGISYNEQFF.

CDR3 protein: CASSPQENYEQYF. CDR3 DNA: TGTGCCAGCTCACCACAGGAGAACTACGAGCAGTACTTC. The chain links TRBV18 to TRBJ2-7; no reliable D call. The CDR3 is 13 residues long. Germline V lookup: CDR1 KGHSH, CDR2 LQKENI. V was trimmed by 1 base and J by 3 bases, leaving 7 bases between them.

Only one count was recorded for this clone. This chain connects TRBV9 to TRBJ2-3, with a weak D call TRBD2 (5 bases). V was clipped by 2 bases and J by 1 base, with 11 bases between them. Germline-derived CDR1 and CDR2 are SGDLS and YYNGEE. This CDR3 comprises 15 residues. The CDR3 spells CASSVVGAGTDTQYF. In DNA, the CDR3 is TGTGCCAGCAGCGTTGTGGGAGCGGGCACAGATACGCAGTATTTT.

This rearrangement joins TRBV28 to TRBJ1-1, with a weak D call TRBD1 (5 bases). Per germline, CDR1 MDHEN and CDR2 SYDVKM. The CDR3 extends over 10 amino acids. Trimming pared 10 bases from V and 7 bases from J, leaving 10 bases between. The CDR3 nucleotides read TGTGCCACCGGGGGGGGTGAAGCTTTCTTT. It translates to CATGGGEAFF. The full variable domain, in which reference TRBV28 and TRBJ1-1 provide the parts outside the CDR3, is DVKVTQSSRYLVKRTGEKVFLECVQDMDHENMFWYRQDPGLGLRLIYFSYDVKMKEKGDIPEGYSVSREKKERFSLILESASTNQTSMYLCATGGGEAFFGQGTRLTVV.

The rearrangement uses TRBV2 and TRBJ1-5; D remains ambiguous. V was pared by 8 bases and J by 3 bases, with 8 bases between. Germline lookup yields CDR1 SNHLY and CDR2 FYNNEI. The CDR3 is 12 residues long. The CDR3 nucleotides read TGTGCCAGCCGAGACATCAATCAGCCCCAGCATTTT. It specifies CASRDINQPQHF. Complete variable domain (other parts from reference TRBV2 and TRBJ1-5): EPEVTQTPSHQVTQMGQEVILRCVPISNHLYFYWYRQILGQKVEFLVSFYNNEISEKSEIFDDQFSVERPDGSNFTLKIRSTKLEDSAMYFCASRDINQPQHFGDGTRLSIL.

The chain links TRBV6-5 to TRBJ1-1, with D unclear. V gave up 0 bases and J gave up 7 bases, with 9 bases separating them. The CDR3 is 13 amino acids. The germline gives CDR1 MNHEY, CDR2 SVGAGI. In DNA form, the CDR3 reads TGTGCCAGCAGTTACTCGAACGGGGTTGAAGCTTTCTTT. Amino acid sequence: CASSYSNGVEAFF.

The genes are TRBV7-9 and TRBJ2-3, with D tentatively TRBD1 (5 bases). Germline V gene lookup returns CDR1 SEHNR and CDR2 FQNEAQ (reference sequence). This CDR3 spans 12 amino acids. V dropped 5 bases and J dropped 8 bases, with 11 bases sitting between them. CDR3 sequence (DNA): TGTGCCAGCAGCCAGGGATCTAGTACGCAGTATTTT. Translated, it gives CASSQGSSTQYF.